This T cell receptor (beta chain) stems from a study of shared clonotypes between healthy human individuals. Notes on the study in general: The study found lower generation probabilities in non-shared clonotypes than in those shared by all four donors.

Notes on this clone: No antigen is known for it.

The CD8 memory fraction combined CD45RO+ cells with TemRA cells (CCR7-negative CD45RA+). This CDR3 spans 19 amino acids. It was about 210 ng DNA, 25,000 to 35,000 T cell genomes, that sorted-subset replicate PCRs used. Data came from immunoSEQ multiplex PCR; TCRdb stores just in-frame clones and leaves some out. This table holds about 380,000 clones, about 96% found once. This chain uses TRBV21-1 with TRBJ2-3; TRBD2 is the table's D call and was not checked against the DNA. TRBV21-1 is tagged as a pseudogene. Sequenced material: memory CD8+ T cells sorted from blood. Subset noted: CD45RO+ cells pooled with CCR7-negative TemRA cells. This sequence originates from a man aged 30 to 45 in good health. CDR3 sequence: CASSKALASGRKNTDTQYF. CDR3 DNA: TGTGCCAGCAGCAAAGCTTTGGCTAGCGGGAGGAAGAATACAGATACGCAGTATTTT.